These 4 T cell receptor beta chains originate from one sample sequenced in a study of cytomegalovirus exposure and HLA in healthy donors. Primers for the PCR totalled 60 Vbeta and 13 Jbeta. Here immunoSEQ multiplex PCR was the method, and the copy in TCRdb shows in-frame clones only, minus some. The sample has around 150,000 clones, roughly 80% seen once. The sequenced sample was PBMCs. The receptors were gathered from a woman between 45 and 65 years old in good health and CMV-seronegative.

The genes are TRBV5-1 and TRBJ2-3; tentative D call: TRBD1 (6 bases). Between the trimmed V and J ends, which lost 0 bases and 4 bases, there was a span of 12 bases. This CDR3 has 15 amino acids. Germline V gene lookup returns CDR1 SGHRS and CDR2 YFSETQ. CDR3 DNA: TGCGCCAGCAGCTTGGCCTGGGGGCTGGCAGATACGCAGTATTTT. Translating it yields CASSLAWGLADTQYF.

Worth noting for this clone: This sample also contains other DNA sequences that code for the same CDR3. The gene calls are TRBV4-1 and TRBJ1-5; perhaps TRBD1 as D (5 bases). V lost 0 bases, J lost 4 bases, and 7 bases lay in between. This CDR3 contains 14 residues. Germline lookup yields CDR1 MGHRA and CDR2 YSYEKL. In nucleotides, the CDR3 is TGCGCCAGCAGCCAAGACGGGGGGAATCAGCCCCAGCATTTT. Translated: CASSQDGGNQPQHF.

In its sample, this clone was seen once. The V gene is TRBV19, the J gene TRBJ2-7; tentative D call: TRBD2 (6 bases). CDR1 and CDR2 (germline): LNHDA, SQIVND (reference sequence). The CDR3 sequence is 13 residues long. Trimming took 5 bases from V and 6 from J, leaving 14 bases between them. As DNA, the CDR3 is TGTGCCAGTAGTCCCCCGGGGGTCCGCGAGCAGTACTTC. It is translated as CASSPPGVREQYF.

This clone was seen only a few times. The V gene is TRBV7-2, the J gene TRBJ2-5, with a weak D call TRBD1 (6 bases). The V and J ends lost 5 bases and 4 bases respectively, with 11 bases between them. Germline V CDR1 and CDR2: SGHTA, FQGNSA. CDR3 length: 13 amino acids. This CDR3 reads CASSGGLGETQYF. CDR3 DNA sequence: TGTGCCAGCAGCGGGGGCCTGGGAGAGACCCAGTACTTC.